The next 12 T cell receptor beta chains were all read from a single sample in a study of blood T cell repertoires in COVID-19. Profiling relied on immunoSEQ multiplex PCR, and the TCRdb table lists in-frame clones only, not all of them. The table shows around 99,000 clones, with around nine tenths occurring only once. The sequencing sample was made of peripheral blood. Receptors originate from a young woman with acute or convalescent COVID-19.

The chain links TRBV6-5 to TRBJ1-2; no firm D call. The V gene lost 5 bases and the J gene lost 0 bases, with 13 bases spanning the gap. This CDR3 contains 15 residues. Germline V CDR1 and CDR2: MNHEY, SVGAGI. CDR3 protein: CASSLGMGTNYGYTF. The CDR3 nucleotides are TGTGCCAGCAGTCTCGGGATGGGTACTAACTATGGCTACACCTTC.

CDR3 nucleotides: TGTGCCAGCAGCCAAGATGTGACTGTTCAAGAGACCCAGTACTTC. Translating it yields CASSQDVTVQETQYF. The chain couples TRBV3-1 (or the pseudogene TRBV3-2) to TRBJ2-5; unclear D gene. V lost 0 bases, J lost 2 bases, and 10 bases lay in between. From germline, CDR1 is LGHDT and CDR2 YNNKEL (reference sequence). This CDR3 is built from 15 residues.

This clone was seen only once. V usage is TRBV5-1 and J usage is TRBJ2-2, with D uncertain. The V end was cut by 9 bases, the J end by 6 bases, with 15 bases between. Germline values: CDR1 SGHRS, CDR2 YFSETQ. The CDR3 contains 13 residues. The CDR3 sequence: CATAEGPAGELFF. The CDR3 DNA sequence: TGCGCCACCGCGGAAGGTCCGGCCGGGGAGCTGTTTTTT.

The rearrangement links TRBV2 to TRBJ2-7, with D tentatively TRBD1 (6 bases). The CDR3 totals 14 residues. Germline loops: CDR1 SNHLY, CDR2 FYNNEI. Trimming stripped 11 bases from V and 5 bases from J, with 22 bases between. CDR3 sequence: CAGRNIQGSHEQYF. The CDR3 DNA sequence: TGTGCCGGACGGAACATACAGGGTTCTCACGAGCAGTACTTC.

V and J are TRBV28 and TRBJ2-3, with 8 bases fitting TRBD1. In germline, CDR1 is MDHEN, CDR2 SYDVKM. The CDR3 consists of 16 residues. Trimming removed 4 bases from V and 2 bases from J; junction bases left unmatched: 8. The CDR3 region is CASSSTRDRYTDTQYF. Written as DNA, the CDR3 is TGTGCCAGCAGTTCCACCCGGGACAGGTACACAGATACGCAGTATTTT.

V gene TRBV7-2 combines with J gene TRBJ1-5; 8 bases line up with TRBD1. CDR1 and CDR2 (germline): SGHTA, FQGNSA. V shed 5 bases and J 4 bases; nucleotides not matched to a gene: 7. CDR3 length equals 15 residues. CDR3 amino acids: CASSIITGGNQPQHF. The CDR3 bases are TGTGCCAGCAGCATTATTACAGGGGGAAATCAGCCCCAGCATTTT. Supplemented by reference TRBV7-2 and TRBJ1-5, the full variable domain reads GAGVSQSPSNKVTEKGKDVELRCDPISGHTALYWYRQSLGQGLEFLIYFQGNSAPDKSGLPSDRFSAERTGGSVSTLTIQRTQQEDSAVYLCASSIITGGNQPQHFGDGTRLSIL.

The CDR3 DNA is TGTGCCAGCACCAAACAGGGGACGTCATCTGAAGCTTTCTTT. This gives the protein CASTKQGTSSEAFF. V is TRBV27 and J is TRBJ1-1; TRBD1 matches at 7 bases. J was trimmed by 6 bases and V by 7 bases; bases with no gene match: 11. The CDR3 is made up of 14 amino acids. The germline V gene has CDR1 MNHEY and CDR2 SMNVEV (reference sequence).

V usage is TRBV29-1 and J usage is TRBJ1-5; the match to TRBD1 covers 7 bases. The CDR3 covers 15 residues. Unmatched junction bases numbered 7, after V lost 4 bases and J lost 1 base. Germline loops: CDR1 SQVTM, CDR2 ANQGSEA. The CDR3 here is CSVVEGARSNQPQHF. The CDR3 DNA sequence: TGCAGCGTTGTGGAGGGGGCACGGAGCAATCAGCCCCAGCATTTT.

The CDR3 DNA is TGTGCCAGCAGCTACGGGGACAGGGAAGTTGCTAATGAAAAACTGTTTTTT. Its translation is CASSYGDREVANEKLFF. The V gene is TRBV28, the J gene TRBJ1-4; TRBD1 matches at 9 bases. The length of the CDR3 is 17 residues. From germline, CDR1 is MDHEN and CDR2 SYDVKM. Trimming removed 6 bases from V and 3 bases from J; junction bases left unmatched: 11.

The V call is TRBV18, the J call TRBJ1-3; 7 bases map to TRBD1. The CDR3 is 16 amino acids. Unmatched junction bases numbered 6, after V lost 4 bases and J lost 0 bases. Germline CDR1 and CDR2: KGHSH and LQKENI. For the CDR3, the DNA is TGTGCCAGCTCACTTCGACAGGGACGCTCTGGAAACACCATATATTTT. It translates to CASSLRQGRSGNTIYF.

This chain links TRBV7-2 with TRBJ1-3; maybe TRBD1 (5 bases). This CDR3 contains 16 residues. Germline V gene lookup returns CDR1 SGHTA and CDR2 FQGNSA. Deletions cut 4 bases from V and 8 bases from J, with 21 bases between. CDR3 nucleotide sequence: TGTGCCAGCAGCTCTATAGTAGGGCTGTTCAGGGACACCATATATTTT. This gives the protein CASSSIVGLFRDTIYF.

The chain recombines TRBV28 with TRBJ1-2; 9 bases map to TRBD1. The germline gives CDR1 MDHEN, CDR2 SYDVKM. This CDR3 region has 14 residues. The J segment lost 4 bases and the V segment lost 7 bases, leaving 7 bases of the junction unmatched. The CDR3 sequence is CASTLADRGYGYTF. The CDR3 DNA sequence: TGTGCCAGCACCCTGGCGGACAGGGGCTATGGCTACACCTTC.